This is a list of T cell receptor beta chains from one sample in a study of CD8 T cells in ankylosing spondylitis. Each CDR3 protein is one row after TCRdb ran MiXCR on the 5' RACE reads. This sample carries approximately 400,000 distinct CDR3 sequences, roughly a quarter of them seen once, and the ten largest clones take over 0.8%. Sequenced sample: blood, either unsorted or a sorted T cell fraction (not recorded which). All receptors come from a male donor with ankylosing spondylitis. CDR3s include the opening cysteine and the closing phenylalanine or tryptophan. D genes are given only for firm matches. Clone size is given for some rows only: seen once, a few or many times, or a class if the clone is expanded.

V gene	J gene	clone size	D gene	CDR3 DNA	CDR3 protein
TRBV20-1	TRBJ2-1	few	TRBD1	TGCAGTGCTAGAGCCCCGGACAGGGTCAATGAGCAGTTCTTC	CSARAPDRVNEQFF
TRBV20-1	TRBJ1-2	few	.	TGCAGTGCTAGTTTTGGTGACGGCTACACCTTC	CSASFGDGYTF
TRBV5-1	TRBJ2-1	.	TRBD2	TGCGCCAGCAGCTGGATAGCGGGAGGTCACAATGAGCAGTTCTTC	CASSWIAGGHNEQFF
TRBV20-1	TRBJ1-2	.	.	TGCAGTGCAGACTGCCGGGACGGACAAAACTATGGCTACACCTTC	CSADCRDGQNYGYTF
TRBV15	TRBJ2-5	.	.	TGTGCCACCAGCACCGCCTCCCCGACGGGAACCCAGTACTTC	CATSTASPTGTQYF
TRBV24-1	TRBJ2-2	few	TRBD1	TGTGCCACCAGTGACCATGGGACAGGGGTCACCGGGGAGCTGTTTTTT	CATSDHGTGVTGELFF
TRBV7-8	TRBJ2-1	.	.	TGTGCCAGCAGCTTAGCTGAGCCCTCCTACAATGAGCAGTTCTTC	CASSLAEPSYNEQFF
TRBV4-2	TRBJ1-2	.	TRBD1	TGTGCCAGCAGCCAAGATTTAGGGGGACAGGCCGACTATGGCTACACCTTC	CASSQDLGGQADYGYTF
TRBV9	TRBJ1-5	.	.	TGTGCCAGCAGCGGGGTCGGAAATCAGCCCCAGCATTTT	CASSGVGNQPQHF
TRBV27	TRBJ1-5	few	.	TGTGCCAGCAGACTCGGGGACCAGCCCCAGCATTTT	CASRLGDQPQHF
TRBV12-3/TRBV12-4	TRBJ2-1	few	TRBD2	TGTGCCAGCAGCCGGCCAAGGAGCGGGAGACGGGATGAGCAGTTCTTC	CASSRPRSGRRDEQFF
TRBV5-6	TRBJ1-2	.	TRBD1	TGTGCCAGCAGCTTGTTCGGACAGGCCGGTTTGTATGGCTACACCTTC	CASSLFGQAGLYGYTF
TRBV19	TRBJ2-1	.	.	TGTGCCAGTAGTATAGATCCGGGGAACAATGAGCAGTTCTTC	CASSIDPGNNEQFF
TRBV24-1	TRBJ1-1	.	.	TGTGCCACCAGTAGCCTGTCAGTTAACACTGAAGCTTTCTTT	CATSSLSVNTEAFF
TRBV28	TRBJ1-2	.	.	TGTGCCAGCAGGCCCGCAGAGCCTAACTATGGCTACACCTTC	CASRPAEPNYGYTF
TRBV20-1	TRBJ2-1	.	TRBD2	TGCAGTGCTAGGGGCCTAGCGGGAGTCGATGAGCAGTTCTTC	CSARGLAGVDEQFF
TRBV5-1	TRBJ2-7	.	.	TGCGCCAGCAGCTCACAGGACTTTCTAAATGAGCAGTACTTC	CASSSQDFLNEQYF
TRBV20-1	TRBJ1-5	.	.	TGCAGTGCTAGAGGGGGGGAAGGGCAGCCCCAGCATTTT	CSARGGEGQPQHF
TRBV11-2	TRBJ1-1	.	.	TGTGCCAGCAGCTTATATGGACTGGCTTTCTTT	CASSLYGLAFF
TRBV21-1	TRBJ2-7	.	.	TGTGCCAGCAGCCCATCGGGCAGGGGGACTAACTACGAGCAGTACTTC	CASSPSGRGTNYEQYF
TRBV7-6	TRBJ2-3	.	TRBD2	TGTGCCAGCAGCAAGGCGGTAGCGGGAGTATTAGATACGCAGTATTTT	CASSKAVAGVLDTQYF
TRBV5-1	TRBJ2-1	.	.	TGCGCCAGCAGCTCGGACGCTTCCTACAATGAGCAGTTCTTC	CASSSDASYNEQFF
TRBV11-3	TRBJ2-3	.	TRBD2	TGTGCCAGCAGAGGACTAGCTGACACAGATACGCAGTATTTT	CASRGLADTDTQYF
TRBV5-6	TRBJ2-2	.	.	TGTGCCAGCAGCCGAGGACGAGTCGGGGAGCTGTTTTTT	CASSRGRVGELFF
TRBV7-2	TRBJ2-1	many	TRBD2	TGTGCCAGCAGCGCTGGTGGAGCGGGAGAGTATTACAATGAGCAGTTCTTC	CASSAGGAGEYYNEQFF
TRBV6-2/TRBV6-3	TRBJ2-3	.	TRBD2	TGTGCCAGCAGTTACCAACTAGCGGCCAAGAGCACAGATACGCAGTATTTT	CASSYQLAAKSTDTQYF